These 14 T cell receptor beta chains were all obtained from the same sample, sequenced in a study of T cell repertoires in cytomegalovirus infection. These receptors are not linked to any known antigen. TCRdb analysed the reads with MiXCR anew, one entry per CDR3 protein. Of around 800,000 distinct CDR3 sequences listed, 32% were seen once; the top ten hold around 12%. The specimen was cultured CD8+ T cells from PBMCs, collected from culture after CMV antigen stimulation. The source is a human donor in good health (CMV status not recorded). Some clones in this sample may be carry-over from other donors' samples.

There are many counts of this clonotype. This chain connects TRBV9 to TRBJ2-7, with 9 nucleotides matching TRBD2. Germline CDR1 and CDR2: SGDLS and YYNGEE. The CDR3 is 15 amino acids. The V gene end was trimmed by 0 bases and the J gene end by 5 bases; junction bases not matched to a gene: 6. The CDR3 region is CASSVGLAGYDEQYV. CDR3 coding DNA: TGTGCCAGCAGCGTAGGCCTAGCGGGGTACGACGAGCAGTACGTC.

This clonotype was seen a handful of times. The chain combines TRBV7-6 with TRBJ1-1; TRBD1 is a possible D gene (5 bases). This CDR3 is built from 16 residues. CDR1 and CDR2 (germline): SGHVS, FNYEAQ. Trimming removed 1 base from V and 4 bases from J, with 16 bases in between. CDR3 DNA: TGTGCCAGCAGCTTAGAAGTACGGGGGACGGGCACTGAAGCTTTCTTT. Translated, it gives CASSLEVRGTGTEAFF.

This clonotype was counted a few times. A read error may explain this, as a much larger clone is one base away. V and J are TRBV12-3 or TRBV12-4 and TRBJ2-3; tentative D call: TRBD2 (5 bases). The V end was cut by 6 bases, the J end by 8 bases, with 6 bases between. The length of the CDR3 is 10 residues. The CDR3: CASRGATQYF. CDR3 bases: TGTGCCAGCAGGGGAGCTACGCAGTATTTT.

The genes are TRBV10-1 and TRBJ2-7; 7 nucleotides agree with TRBD1. Looked up from germline, CDR1 is WNHNN and CDR2 is SYGVQD (reference sequence). V was clipped by 10 bases and J by 2 bases; unmatched bases: 17. This CDR3 contains 16 residues. The CDR3 bases are TGCGCCATCAACCGGGACAGAGGAATCCAACCCTACGAGCAGTACTTC. Protein sequence: CAINRDRGIQPYEQYF.

The chain carries TRBV11-2 and TRBJ2-2; D unclear. This CDR3 comprises 14 residues. V lost 1 base and J 7 bases, leaving 10 bases between the germline ends. CDR1 and CDR2 (germline): SGHAT, FQNNGV. The CDR3 protein is CASSLGSYVGELFF. The CDR3 DNA reads TGTGCCAGCAGCTTAGGCTCTTATGTCGGGGAGCTGTTTTTT.

This clonotype was observed many times. V gene TRBV7-2 combines with J gene TRBJ1-1, with 9 bases identical to TRBD1. The J segment lost 5 bases and the V segment lost 2 bases, leaving 6 bases of the junction unmatched. This CDR3 comprises 15 residues. Germline CDR1 SGHTA, CDR2 FQGNSA. The DNA for the CDR3 is TGTGCCAGCAGCTTAAGTGGCGGGACAGGGACTGAAGCTTTCTTT. Protein product: CASSLSGGTGTEAFF. Variable domain in full (rest from reference TRBV7-2 and TRBJ1-1): GAGVSQSPSNKVTEKGKDVELRCDPISGHTALYWYRQSLGQGLEFLIYFQGNSAPDKSGLPSDRFSAERTGGSVSTLTIQRTQQEDSAVYLCASSLSGGTGTEAFFGQGTRLTVV.

This chain connects TRBV12-5 to TRBJ2-7; TRBD2 might be the D (6 bases). Germline V gives CDR1 LGHNT, CDR2 FRNRAP. The length of the CDR3 is 15 residues. V shed 1 base and J shed 2 bases, with 12 bases lying between them. CDR3 nucleotide sequence: TGTGCTAGTGGTTTGGACCGGACTACAGCCTACGAGCAGTACTTC. It yields the protein CASGLDRTTAYEQYF.

This clonotype was seen more than once but under ten times. This sequence joins TRBV27 and TRBJ2-1; D call uncertain. The CDR3 covers 16 residues. Germline V gene sequence: CDR1 MNHEY, CDR2 SMNVEV (reference sequence). Deletions cut 2 bases from V and 8 bases from J, with 19 bases between. CDR3 region: CASSLRTDFKHDEQFF. The CDR3 coding sequence is TGTGCCAGCAGTTTACGGACGGATTTTAAGCACGATGAGCAGTTCTTC.

This clonotype was detected a few times. The chain joins TRBV5-1 to TRBJ2-7, with no clear D. The V gene lost 2 bases and the J gene lost 2 bases, with 8 bases spanning the gap. Germline CDR1 reads SGHRS; CDR2 reads YFSETQ. The CDR3 length is 13 residues. The CDR3 reads CASSFQAPYEQYF. CDR3 DNA: TGCGCCAGCAGCTTCCAGGCCCCCTACGAGCAGTACTTC.

This clonotype was recorded a few times. The chain combines TRBV28 with TRBJ1-5; a weak D match, TRBD1 (6 bases). V gave up 8 bases and J gave up 0 bases, with 11 bases separating them. The CDR3 has 14 residues. The germline V gene encodes CDR1 MDHEN and CDR2 SYDVKM. CDR3 sequence (DNA): TGTGCCAGCGGAGACAGGCCTAGCAATCAGCCCCAGCATTTT. Translating gives CASGDRPSNQPQHF.

This clonotype appeared a few times. The chain joins TRBV7-3 to TRBJ2-5, with a possible D match to TRBD1 (8 bases). Trimming stripped 5 bases from V and 2 bases from J, with 15 bases between. Germline V gene lookup returns CDR1 SGHTA and CDR2 FQGTGA. The CDR3 spans 15 residues. The CDR3 region has the DNA TGTGCCAGCAGCCCAGGGGGCGGGAGACAAGAGACCCAGTACTTC. It translates to CASSPGGGRQETQYF.

This clonotype was detected only a few times. The CDR3 reads CASSLTQGPDTQYF. Here the CDR3 DNA reads TGTGCCAGCAGCTTAACACAGGGGCCAGATACGCAGTATTTT. The chain combines TRBV7-3 with TRBJ2-3; 7 bases line up with TRBD1. Trimming took 0 bases from V and 4 from J; bases not matched to a gene: 1. The CDR3 spans 14 residues. Germline V gene sequence: CDR1 SGHTA, CDR2 FQGTGA.

This chain uses TRBV9 with TRBJ1-3; D not resolved. The CDR3 extends over 15 amino acids. V was clipped by 0 bases and J by 2 bases, with 9 bases between them. From germline, CDR1 is SGDLS and CDR2 YYNGEE. The CDR3 here is CASSVASSTGNTIYF. The CDR3 DNA is TGTGCCAGCAGCGTAGCGTCAAGCACTGGAAACACCATATATTTT. Full variable domain (rest looked up from reference TRBV9 and TRBJ1-3): DSGVTQTPKHLITATGQRVTLRCSPRSGDLSVYWYQQSLDQGLQFLIQYYNGEERAKGNILERFSAQQFPDLHSELNLSSLELGDSALYFCASSVASSTGNTIYFGEGSWLTVV.

This clonotype came up a few times. A read error may produce the germline difference seen at one junction end. The rearrangement joins TRBV7-2 to TRBJ2-3; tentative D call: TRBD2 (6 bases). This CDR3 has 15 amino acids. Germline V lookup: CDR1 SGHTA, CDR2 FQGNSA. In DNA, the CDR3 is TGTGCCGGCAGCTCGGAACGGGGGTGGGCAGATACGCAGTATTTT. Residues: CAGSSERGWADTQYF.